The next 25 T cell receptor beta chains were all read from a single sample in a study of beta chain features in type 1 diabetes (dated 2018 in TCRdb). Here is what the overall study found, with its caveats: In all four CD4+ subsets, TCRB CDR3 length was moderately but significantly shorter in type 1 diabetes patients.

Library construction relied on the immunoSEQ multiplex PCR assay. All of the isolated RNA was reverse transcribed with the High Capacity cDNA Reverse Transcription Kit, so expressed TCRB transcripts were sequenced. The source is immuneACCESS, and TCRdb retained only in-frame sequences with V and J called. Part of the clones is not carried over; for the studies checked, unresolved V genes explain less than half of this, and the remainder is unexplained. In this sample the table shows about 340,000 clones, 13% of which occur a single time. Together, the top ten hold roughly 0.015% of the sample. Their cognate antigens are unknown. What was sequenced was naive CD4+ T cells from blood. The cell subset or site label corresponds to: true naive CD4+ T cells. The origin of the receptors is a young woman with type 1 diabetes.

There are a few counts of this clone. V is TRBV25-1 and J is TRBJ2-3; D gene uncertain. V was cut by 3 bases and J by 7 bases, with 14 bases left in between. CDR1 MGHDK and CDR2 SYGVNS come from the germline V gene. The CDR3 covers 14 residues. The DNA for the CDR3 is TGTGCCAGCAGTGAGCCCCCCCCGAGATATACGCAGTATTTT. Residues: CASSEPPPRYTQYF.

The chain carries TRBV29-1 and TRBJ1-2; no clear D. Germline V gives CDR1 SQVTM, CDR2 ANQGSEA. CDR3 size: 13 residues. The CDR3 DNA reads TGCAGTGTCTCCCCTCTACTTAACTATGGCTACACCTTC. Translating gives CSVSPLLNYGYTF.

The chain employs TRBV7-9 and TRBJ1-2, with no clear D. The germline V gene encodes CDR1 SEHNR and CDR2 FQNEAQ (reference sequence). The CDR3 is 17 residues long. V was pared by 2 bases and J by 8 bases, with 24 bases between. In nucleotides, the CDR3 is TGTGCCAGCAGCTTAATCCCCGGGCAGGCCCTTACGGGAGGCTACACCTTC. This gives the protein CASSLIPGQALTGGYTF.

V gene TRBV27 combines with J gene TRBJ2-1; TRBD1 aligns across 11 bases. CDR3 size: 15 residues. The germline V gene encodes CDR1 MNHEY and CDR2 SMNVEV (reference sequence). With V trimmed by 5 bases and J by 8 bases, 8 bases remained unmatched. CDR3 amino acids: CASSPRTGGTYEQFF. Here the CDR3 DNA reads TGTGCCAGCAGTCCCCGGACAGGGGGCACGTATGAGCAGTTCTTC.

The CDR3 reads CASGSGEYNEQFF. CDR3 sequence (DNA): TGTGCTAGTGGTTCGGGAGAGTACAATGAGCAGTTCTTC. The chain has TRBV12-5 and TRBJ2-1, with D perhaps TRBD2 (6 bases). Germline V gene sequence: CDR1 LGHNT, CDR2 FRNRAP. V was clipped by 4 bases and J by 4 bases, with 8 bases between them. The CDR3 totals 13 residues.

The chain is built from TRBV5-1 and TRBJ2-5; 7 bases align to TRBD2. There are 18 residues in the CDR3. Germline V gene sequence: CDR1 SGHRS, CDR2 YFSETQ. Trimming removed 1 base from V and 5 bases from J; junction bases left unmatched: 17. CDR3 DNA sequence: TGCGCCAGCAGCTTGTCATCATTGAGGGCTAGCGGTTGGGAGACCCAGTACTTC. Encoded protein: CASSLSSLRASGWETQYF.

Regarding this clone: This CDR3 is also generated by other DNA sequences in the sample. The V gene is TRBV5-1, the J gene TRBJ2-1; a weak D match, TRBD2 (5 bases). CDR1 and CDR2 (germline): SGHRS, YFSETQ. The V end lost 1 base, the J end lost 0 bases, and 11 bases lay between the germline ends. The CDR3 is made up of 16 amino acids. This CDR3 is CASSLIAGSSYNEQFF. The CDR3 DNA follows: TGCGCCAGCAGCTTGATCGCGGGTAGCTCCTACAATGAGCAGTTCTTC. The full variable domain, in which reference TRBV5-1 and TRBJ2-1 provide the parts outside the CDR3, is KAGVTQTPRYLIKTRGQQVTLSCSPISGHRSVSWYQQTPGQGLQFLFEYFSETQRNKGNFPGRFSGRQFSNSRSEMNVSTLELGDSALYLCASSLIAGSSYNEQFFGPGTRLTVL.

This clone was counted between two and nine times. The chain joins TRBV27 to TRBJ1-2, with TRBD1 matching 9 bases. The germline V gene encodes CDR1 MNHEY and CDR2 SMNVEV (reference sequence). The CDR3 sequence is 15 residues long. V lost 5 bases to trimming and J lost 3 bases; unmatched junction nucleotides: 7. The CDR3 spells CASSDGQGLYYGYTF. The CDR3 DNA follows: TGTGCCAGCAGTGATGGACAGGGGCTCTACTATGGCTACACCTTC.

This sequence joins TRBV15 and TRBJ2-6; unclear D gene. This CDR3 comprises 15 residues. V was trimmed by 6 bases and J by 0 bases, leaving 9 bases between them. Per the germline V gene, CDR1 is LNHNV and CDR2 is YYDKDF (reference sequence). The CDR3 loop reads CATSIASSGANVLTF. The CDR3 coding sequence is TGTGCCACCAGTATTGCGAGCTCTGGGGCCAACGTCCTGACTTTC.

This clone was observed a handful of times. CDR3 nucleotide sequence: TGTGCCAGTTGTATCAGGGGGCTACTTCTGGATACGCAGTATTTT. It encodes CASCIRGLLLDTQYF. The chain recombines TRBV27 with TRBJ2-3; TRBD1 aligns across 8 bases. V gave up 9 bases and J gave up 6 bases; unmatched junction bases: 14. This CDR3 comprises 15 residues. Per the germline V gene, CDR1 is MNHEY and CDR2 is SMNVEV (reference sequence).

This clone has only a few counts. The chain is built from TRBV15 and TRBJ1-1, with D uncertain. Trimming stripped 0 bases from V and 1 base from J, with 12 bases between. The CDR3 contains 16 residues. Germline loops: CDR1 LNHNV, CDR2 YYDKDF (reference sequence). CDR3 nucleotides: TGTGCCACCAGCAGAGACCGGCCAGGTGGGAACACTGAAGCTTTCTTT. This sequence encodes CATSRDRPGGNTEAFF.

V and J are TRBV5-1 and TRBJ1-1; D gene ambiguous. The V end was cut by 2 bases, the J end by 0 bases, with 14 bases between. The CDR3 is made up of 16 amino acids. Germline CDR1 SGHRS, CDR2 YFSETQ. This CDR3 reads CASSFLAGTMNTEAFF. The CDR3 bases are TGCGCCAGCAGCTTCCTTGCAGGTACCATGAACACTGAAGCTTTCTTT.

The chain recombines TRBV5-1 with TRBJ1-1; maybe TRBD1 (6 bases). Germline V gene lookup returns CDR1 SGHRS and CDR2 YFSETQ. V lost 4 bases, J lost 3 bases, and 16 bases lay in between. CDR3 length equals 15 residues. CDR3 nucleotides: TGCGCCAGCAGCCCACTAACAGGGCAGGACACTGAAGCTTTCTTT. Its protein is CASSPLTGQDTEAFF.

The genes are TRBV7-9 and TRBJ2-1; TRBD2 agrees at 8 bases. Unmatched junction bases numbered 1, after V lost 1 base and J lost 11 bases. Germline CDR1 reads SEHNR; CDR2 reads FQNEAQ (reference sequence). The CDR3 consists of 12 residues. The CDR3 nucleotides are TGTGCCAGCAGCTTAGGACTAGCGAAGCAGTTCTTC. Translation: CASSLGLAKQFF. Looking up the rest from reference TRBV7-9 and TRBJ2-1 gives the full variable domain: DTGVSQNPRHKITKRGQNVTFRCDPISEHNRLYWYRQTLGQGPEFLTYFQNEAQLEKSRLLSDRFSAERPKGSFSTLEIQRTEQGDSAMYLCASSLGLAKQFFGPGTRLTVL.

The sample holds a few counts of this clone. The chain recombines TRBV2 with TRBJ2-1, with 8 bases identical to TRBD2. This CDR3 is built from 15 residues. The trim removed 5 bases at V and 6 bases at J, leaving 9 bases unmatched. CDR1 SNHLY and CDR2 FYNNEI come from the germline V gene. The CDR3 reads CASSLSGRTGNEQFF. The CDR3 DNA reads as TGTGCCAGCAGTCTGAGCGGGAGAACGGGCAATGAGCAGTTCTTC.

In its sample, this clone was seen a few times. The chain carries TRBV29-1 and TRBJ1-2, with 7 positions matching TRBD1. Germline lookup yields CDR1 SQVTM and CDR2 ANQGSEA. The CDR3 consists of 12 residues. J gave up 3 bases and V 4 bases, and 2 bases lay outside the gene matches. In DNA, the CDR3 is TGCAGCGTTGGTACAGGGGACTATGGCTACACCTTC. It codes for CSVGTGDYGYTF.

The rearrangement uses TRBV4-1 and TRBJ2-7; 10 nucleotides align to TRBD2. V trimming: 6 bases; J trimming: 9 bases; junction bases outside the gene matches: 8. The CDR3 runs 13 residues. CDR1 is MGHRA, CDR2 YSYEKL, per germline. The CDR3 sequence: CASSGASGSRQYF. CDR3 DNA sequence: TGCGCCAGCAGTGGAGCTAGCGGGAGCAGGCAGTACTTC.

This chain connects TRBV7-9 to TRBJ2-7; tentative D call: TRBD2 (6 bases). The CDR3 has 14 amino acids. V lost 5 bases and J 0 bases, leaving 11 bases between the germline ends. The germline V gene has CDR1 SEHNR and CDR2 FQNEAQ (reference sequence). CDR3 nucleotide sequence: TGTGCCAGCAGCGGACGGGACTTCTCCTACGAGCAGTACGTC. This codes for CASSGRDFSYEQYV.

This clone occurred a few times. The chain uses TRBV4-3 and TRBJ2-3, with a possible D match to TRBD1 (6 bases). The germline V gene has CDR1 LGHNA and CDR2 YSLEER. V dropped 0 bases and J dropped 2 bases, with 12 bases sitting between them. The CDR3 covers 16 residues. CDR3 in DNA: TGCGCCAGCAGCCAAGATAGGACAGACACCACAGATACGCAGTATTTT. The encoded protein is CASSQDRTDTTDTQYF.

This clone turned up a few times. This chain joins TRBV7-9 and TRBJ2-3; TRBD2 matches 11 bases. Per the germline V gene, CDR1 is SEHNR and CDR2 is FQNEAQ (reference sequence). This CDR3 contains 16 residues. The ends lost 8 bases at V and 2 bases at J; junction bases unmatched: 9. CDR3 sequence: CASAKGTSGYTDTQYF. The CDR3 DNA reads TGTGCCAGCGCTAAGGGGACTAGCGGATACACAGATACGCAGTATTTT.

V usage is TRBV4-1 and J usage is TRBJ2-2, with TRBD2 matching over 10 bases. Germline V CDR1 and CDR2: MGHRA, YSYEKL. J was trimmed by 7 bases and V by 1 base; bases with no gene match: 18. The CDR3 has 20 residues. The CDR3 protein is CASSQVGLAGGPSFYGELFF. The CDR3 bases are TGCGCCAGCAGCCAAGTGGGGTTAGCGGGAGGTCCGAGTTTTTACGGGGAGCTGTTTTTT.

The chain joins TRBV5-1 to TRBJ2-1, with 15 bases lining up with TRBD2. The CDR3 has 18 residues. Losses at the gene ends were 4 bases for V and 1 base for J; bases not matched to a gene: 6. From germline, CDR1 is SGHRS and CDR2 YFSETQ. The CDR3: CASSPGLAGGISYNEQFF. The CDR3 DNA follows: TGCGCCAGCAGCCCGGGACTAGCGGGAGGTATATCCTACAATGAGCAGTTCTTC.

This clone was detected a few times. The rearrangement joins TRBV28 to TRBJ2-4, with TRBD1 matching over 12 bases. The CDR3 consists of 16 residues. Germline-derived CDR1 and CDR2 are MDHEN and SYDVKM. After removal of 2 bases from V and 3 bases from J, the junction contained 2 bases not matched to a gene. CDR3 sequence reads: CASSLGTGGGKNIQYF. The CDR3 region has the DNA TGTGCCAGCAGTTTAGGGACAGGGGGCGGCAAAAACATTCAGTACTTC.

This rearrangement joins TRBV28 to TRBJ1-2; 7 bases are shared with TRBD1. V was clipped by 2 bases and J by 6 bases; unmatched bases: 0. The CDR3 covers 12 residues. Germline assignment: CDR1 MDHEN and CDR2 SYDVKM. The CDR3 loop is CASSLDRDGYTF. The CDR3 DNA reads TGTGCCAGCAGTTTAGACAGGGATGGCTACACCTTC.

This clone has more than one count but fewer than ten. The chain links TRBV6-1 to TRBJ2-3; TRBD2 might be the D (5 bases). The CDR3 contains 13 residues. Germline V gives CDR1 MNHNS, CDR2 SASEGT. V lost 7 bases to trimming and J lost 0 bases, with 8 bases between them. Written as DNA, the CDR3 is TGTGCCAGCACCCCGGGGAGCACAGATACGCAGTATTTT. Residues: CASTPGSTDTQYF.